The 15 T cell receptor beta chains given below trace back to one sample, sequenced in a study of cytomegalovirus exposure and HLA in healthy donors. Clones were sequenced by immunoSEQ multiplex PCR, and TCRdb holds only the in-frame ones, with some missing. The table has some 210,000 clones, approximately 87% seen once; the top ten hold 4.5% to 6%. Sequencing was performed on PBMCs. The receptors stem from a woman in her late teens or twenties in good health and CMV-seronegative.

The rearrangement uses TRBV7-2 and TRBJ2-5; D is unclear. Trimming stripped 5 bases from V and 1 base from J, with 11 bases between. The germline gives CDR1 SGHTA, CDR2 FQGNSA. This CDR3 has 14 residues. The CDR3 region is CASSANWAQETQYF. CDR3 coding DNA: TGTGCCAGCAGCGCAAATTGGGCCCAAGAGACCCAGTACTTC.

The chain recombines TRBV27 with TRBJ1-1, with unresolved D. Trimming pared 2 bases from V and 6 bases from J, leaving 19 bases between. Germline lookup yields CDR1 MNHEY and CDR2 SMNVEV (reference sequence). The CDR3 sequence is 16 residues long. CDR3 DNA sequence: TGTGCCAGCAGTTTAAGGAGGGCTCTACGGGCGGCTGAAGCTTTCTTT. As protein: CASSLRRALRAAEAFF.

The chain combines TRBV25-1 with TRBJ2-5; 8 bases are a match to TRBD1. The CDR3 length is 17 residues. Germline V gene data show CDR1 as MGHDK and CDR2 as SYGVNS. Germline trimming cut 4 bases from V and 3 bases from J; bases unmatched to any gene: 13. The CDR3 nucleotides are TGTGCCAGCAGTGGACCCGGCCCCCTGACAGGGGAAGAGACCCAGTACTTC. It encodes CASSGPGPLTGEETQYF.

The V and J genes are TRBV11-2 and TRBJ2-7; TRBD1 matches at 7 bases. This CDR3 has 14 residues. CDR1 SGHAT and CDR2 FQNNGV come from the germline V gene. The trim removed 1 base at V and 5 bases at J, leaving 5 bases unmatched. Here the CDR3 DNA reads TGTGCCAGCAGCTTAGGCAGGGGGAGCAACGAGCAGTACTTC. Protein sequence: CASSLGRGSNEQYF.

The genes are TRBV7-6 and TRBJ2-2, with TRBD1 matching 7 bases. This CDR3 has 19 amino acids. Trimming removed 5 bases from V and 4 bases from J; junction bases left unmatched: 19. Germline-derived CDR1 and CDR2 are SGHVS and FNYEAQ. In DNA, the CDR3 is TGTGCCAGCAGCCGCACCCAAGGGAGACAGGGAACGGCCACCGGGGAGCTGTTTTTT. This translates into CASSRTQGRQGTATGELFF.

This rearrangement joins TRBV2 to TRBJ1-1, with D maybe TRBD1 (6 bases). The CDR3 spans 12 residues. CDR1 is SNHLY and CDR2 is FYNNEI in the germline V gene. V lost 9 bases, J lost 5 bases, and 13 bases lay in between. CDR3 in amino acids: CARGRGRTEAFF. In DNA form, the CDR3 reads TGTGCCAGGGGCCGGGGGCGGACTGAAGCTTTCTTT.

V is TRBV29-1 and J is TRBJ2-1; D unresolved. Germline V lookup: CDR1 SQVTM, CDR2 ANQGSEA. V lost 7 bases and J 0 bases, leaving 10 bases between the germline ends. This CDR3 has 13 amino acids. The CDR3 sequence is CSGKLGSYNEQFF. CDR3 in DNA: TGCAGCGGCAAGCTGGGCTCCTACAATGAGCAGTTCTTC.

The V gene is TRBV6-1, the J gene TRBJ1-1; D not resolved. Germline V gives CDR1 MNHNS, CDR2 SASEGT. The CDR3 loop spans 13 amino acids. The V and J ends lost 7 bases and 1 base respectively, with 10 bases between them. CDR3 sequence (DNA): TGTGCCAGCACTGCAGGACCGAACACTGAAGCTTTCTTT. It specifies CASTAGPNTEAFF.

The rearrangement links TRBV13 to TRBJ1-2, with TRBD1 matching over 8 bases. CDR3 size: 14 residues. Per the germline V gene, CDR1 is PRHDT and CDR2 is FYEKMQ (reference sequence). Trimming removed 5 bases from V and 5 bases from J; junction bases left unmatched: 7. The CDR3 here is CASSPDRGGYGYTF. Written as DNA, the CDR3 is TGTGCCAGCAGCCCCGACAGGGGTGGGTATGGCTACACCTTC.

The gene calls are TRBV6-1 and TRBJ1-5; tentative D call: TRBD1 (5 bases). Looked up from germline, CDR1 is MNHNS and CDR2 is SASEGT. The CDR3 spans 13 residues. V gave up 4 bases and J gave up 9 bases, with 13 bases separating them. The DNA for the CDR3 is TGTGCCAGCAGTGCCCGCCCTGGGGGGCCCCAGCATTTT. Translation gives CASSARPGGPQHF.

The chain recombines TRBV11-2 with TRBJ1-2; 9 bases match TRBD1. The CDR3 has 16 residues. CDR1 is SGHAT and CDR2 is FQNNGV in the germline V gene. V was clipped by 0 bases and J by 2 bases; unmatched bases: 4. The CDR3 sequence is CASSLEGQGGNYGYTF. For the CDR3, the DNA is TGTGCCAGCAGCTTAGAGGGACAGGGAGGCAACTATGGCTACACCTTC.

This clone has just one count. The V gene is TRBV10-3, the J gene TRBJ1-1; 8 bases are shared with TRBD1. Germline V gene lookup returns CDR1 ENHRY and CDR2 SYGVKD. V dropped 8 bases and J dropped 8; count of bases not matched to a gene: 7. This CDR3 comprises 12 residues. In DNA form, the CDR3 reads TGTGCCATCGGCGGAGGACAGGGCGAAGCTTTCTTT. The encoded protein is CAIGGGQGEAFF.

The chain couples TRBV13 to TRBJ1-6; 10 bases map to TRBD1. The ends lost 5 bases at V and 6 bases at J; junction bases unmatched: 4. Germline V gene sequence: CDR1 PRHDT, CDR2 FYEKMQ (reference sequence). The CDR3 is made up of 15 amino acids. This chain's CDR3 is CASSLRTGGNSPLHF. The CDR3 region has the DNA TGTGCCAGCAGCCTTCGGACAGGGGGTAATTCACCCCTCCACTTT.

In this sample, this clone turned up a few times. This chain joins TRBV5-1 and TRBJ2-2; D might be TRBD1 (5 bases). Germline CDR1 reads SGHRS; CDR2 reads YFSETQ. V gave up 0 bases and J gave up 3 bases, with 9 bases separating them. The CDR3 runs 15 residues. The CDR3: CASSLGQTDTGELFF. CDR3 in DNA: TGCGCCAGCAGCTTGGGACAGACTGACACCGGGGAGCTGTTTTTT.

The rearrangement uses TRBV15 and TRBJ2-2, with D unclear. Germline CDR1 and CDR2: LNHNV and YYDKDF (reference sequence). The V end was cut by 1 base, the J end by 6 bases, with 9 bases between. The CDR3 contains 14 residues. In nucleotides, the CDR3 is TGTGCCACCAGCAGAGTATCGGTGTCCGGGGAGCTGTTTTTT. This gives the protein CATSRVSVSGELFF.